This T cell receptor (beta chain) was recovered during a study of blood T cell repertoires in COVID-19 (dated by TCRdb to the early 2020s). With regard to the full study: The collaborator samples originated in the United States, Italy and Spain and spanned the acute and convalescent phases of COVID-19. The prospective study material was composed of cDNA or gDNA derived from T cells, B-cell-depleted T cells, or PBMCs. Deeply sampled blood TCRbeta repertoires from subjects exposed to, actively infected with, or recovered from COVID-19 were included in the dataset. The repertoires were made available in a free public database intended to serve as a resource for research on the immune response to SARS-CoV-2. Samples came from the ongoing ImmuneRACE study (first 160 participants) plus 1,254 subjects from 6 global collaborators. The sample metadata nearly always contained a de-identified subject ID, COVID-19 status, age in years and sex. HLA class I and class II types, where available, came from metadata supplied by the sample provider rather than from assay-based typing.

Beyond this particular receptor, the publication reports: Clinical and demographic metadata were provided uncurated, with the amount varying by source and participant.

Collaborating institutions collected whole blood in K2EDTA tubes following their own protocols. For TCRbeta analysis, collaborator samples were shipped as frozen whole blood, as isolated PBMCs, or as DNA extracted from either sample type. From the germline V gene, CDR1 is LGHNA and CDR2 is YNFKEQ. V trim: 4 bases; J trim: 5 bases; unmatched bases: 4. Including the terminal cysteine and phenylalanine, the CDR3 comprises 14 residues. Of all the DNA, just the CDR3 is kept, 42 bases in frame from base 1. TCRbeta CDR3 regions were amplified from genomic DNA using the immunoSEQ Assay, a bias-controlled multiplex PCR. On the authors' methods: The number of nucleated cells in each sample was estimated by amplification of reference gene primers within the assay. Sequence reads were collapsed and filtered to measure the absolute abundance of every unique TCRbeta CDR3 rearrangement. For each sample, productive Simpson clonality was calculated as the square root of Simpson's diversity index across productive rearrangements. Entries here come from immuneACCESS through TCRdb and include only in-frame sequences with V and J called. Some clones fail to appear in such tables; in the studies checked, an unresolved V gene covers under half of the shortfall, and the cause of the remainder is unknown. The V and J calls and clone size were taken over from that table, and D and trimming were inferred from the DNA. This sample holds over 120,000 clones; approximately 80% were observed only once. Together, the top ten hold 4.8% of the sample.

For this clone: Its antigen is not yet known. Base qualities were left out, and no much larger clone turns up one base away.

Sequenced input: peripheral blood. The origin of this receptor is a human donor in a cohort sampled during active COVID-19. Recombination joined TRBV4-2 with TRBJ2-3; TRBD2 agrees with 9 junctional bases. The CDR3 here reads CASSRGLALDTQYF. In nucleotides, the sequence is TGTGCCAGCAGCCGGGGACTAGCTTTAGATACGCAGTATTTT.